This TCR beta chain was identified during a study of shared clonotypes between healthy human individuals (TCRdb year 2020). With regard to the full study: A couple of women and a few men aged 18 to 49 years were included in the cohort. To increase sequencing depth and limit assay-specific biases, different laboratories used diverse techniques to prepare libraries and sequence TCR repertoires. For each donor, CD4 naive and CD4 memory were each run on three plates, CD8 naive on two plates, and CD8 memory on one plate. To estimate repertoire size and how much clonotypes are shared between individuals, the study performed deep sequencing of blood TCR repertoires from a few healthy adults. Per donor, leukapheresis produced somewhere between about 0.8 and 9 billion PBMCs. The investigation overall reported the following: Compared with non-shared clonotypes, the clonotypes found in all four sorted-subset donors had higher generation probabilities. Sampling was limited to blood, and TCR repertoires in tissue likely differ from TCR repertoires in blood. Pairwise subsampling led to the expectation that sequencing depth would affect the degree of clonotype sharing among donors. Across a few donors, roughly 5.4% of naive CD4, 3% to 3.5% of naive CD8, about 2.3% of memory CD4, and 0.4% to 0.45% of memory CD8 clonotypes were shared. Estimated clonotype richness was generally larger for naive than for memory subsets. Because the study included only a small number of donors, the genetic and exposure-history diversity represented was limited. Rarefaction of sorted-subset datasets indicated incomplete sequencing despite the large sequencing depth.

This clone was counted once. Its antigen target is currently unknown. Within one base of it there is no much larger clone, and no base qualities were kept. CD8 naive samples were CD45RO-negative cells positively selected for CCR7, giving a CD45RA+CCR7+ population that excluded TemRA cells. The donors were healthy, HIV-negative adults with no recently reported acute infections or vaccinations. Only Caucasian adults living in Nashville, Tennessee, USA were represented among the donors. After blood collection by leukapheresis, PBMCs were isolated using Ficoll-Histopaque density gradient centrifugation and then cryopreserved in the vapor phase of liquid nitrogen. Purity and quantity of every magnetically sorted T cell population were checked by analytical flow cytometry. Genomic DNA was isolated from every sorted fraction and measured by UV absorbance on a Nanodrop 2000c. The CDR3 has 17 amino acids, counting the end cysteine and phenylalanine. The CDR3 DNA has 51 bases and is translated from base 1. Germline trimming amounts to 4 bases on V and 2 bases on J, with 8 as the count of junction bases outside the gene matches. The germline V gene yields SGHDT for CDR1 and YYEEEE for CDR2.

Using the deep immunoSEQ assay, multiplex PCR amplified TCR CDR3 regions from genomic DNA. Extracted genomic DNA from each cell subset was spread evenly across all wells of several immunoSEQ 96-well plates, with each plate serving as a replicate. For sorted subsets, each replicate PCR was loaded with 200 ng genomic DNA, equivalent to 30,000 or so T cell genomes. The purified libraries were quantified using a Qubit 3.0 fluorometer, sized with a Bioanalyzer 2100, and then quantified again using the KAPA Library Quantification kit. A separate single-read 150-cycle Illumina NextSeq 550 flow cell was used to sequence each immunoSEQ 96-well plate. The authors processed their data as follows. Because the immunoSEQ output held only junctional sequences and lacked quality scores, the filtering could not match the filtering applied to full-length reads. To assign V/J genes and CDR3, sequences were annotated against IMGT germline references using PyIR, a Python wrapper for IgBLAST v1.9. Reads were removed for weak V/J assignments (E-value above 1e-6), missing CDR3, stop codons, out-of-frame junctions, or ambiguous translated residues. V3J clonotypes were defined as sequences sharing the same inferred V gene, J gene, and CDR3 amino acid sequence. Percentage overlap between repertoires was calculated by dividing the number of shared unique clonotypes by the size of the smaller repertoire. RTK rarefaction, the Chao1 estimator, and Recon v2.1 estimates of unobserved clonotypes were used to assess repertoire richness. Generation probabilities for all TCRbeta clonotypes obtained by the gDNA method from a handful of donors were computed using OLGA. TCRdb limited this immuneACCESS table to in-frame rearrangements with V and J called. A share of clones is missing; checked studies link under half to unresolved V genes, and the rest is unexplained. The DNA was the basis for D and trimming; V, J and clone size are from that table. This sample gives millions of clones in total; roughly 95% of them show up just once. The top ten hold around 1.1% of the sample.

Specimen: naive CD8+ T cells sorted from blood. Per the publication, the cell subset or site label means: CD45RA+CCR7+. The chain uses TRBV5-6 and TRBJ2-5, with 13 bases in between that match TRBD2. The receptor was isolated from a man between 18 and 35 years old in good health. The CDR3 region: CASSLGLAGVLQETQYF. In nucleotide form, the sequence is TGTGCCAGCAGCCTTGGACTAGCGGGAGTTTTACAAGAGACCCAGTACTTC.